Listed here are 26 T cell receptor beta chains from one sample, sequenced in a study of blood T cell repertoires in COVID-19. The data were produced by immunoSEQ multiplex PCR, yet TCRdb's version contains in-frame clones alone and is incomplete. In the table there are about 240,000 clones, 85% of which are singletons. Material: peripheral blood. The receptors originated from a woman aged 55-70 years with active or convalescent COVID-19.

V is TRBV6-5 and J is TRBJ2-7; 7 bases align to TRBD1. With 6 bases clipped from V and 3 bases from J, the junction kept 5 bases outside the gene matches. CDR1 is MNHEY, CDR2 SVGAGI, per germline. The CDR3 runs 13 residues. The CDR3 DNA is TGTGCCAGCAGCCAGGGACAGAACTACGAGCAGTACTTC. This gives the protein CASSQGQNYEQYF.

The chain couples TRBV7-2 to TRBJ2-1; 7 bases line up with TRBD2. Germline trimming cut 3 bases from V and 2 bases from J; bases unmatched to any gene: 4. Looked up from germline, CDR1 is SGHTA and CDR2 is FQGNSA. The CDR3 is 15 amino acids. The CDR3, as DNA: TGTGCCAGCAGCTTTCGGGCGGGGGCCTACAATGAGCAGTTCTTC. It codes for CASSFRAGAYNEQFF.

The V and J genes are TRBV6-6 and TRBJ2-2, with TRBD2 matching over 9 bases. Germline V gene lookup returns CDR1 MNHNY and CDR2 SVGAGI (reference sequence). The CDR3 is 17 amino acids. Trimming cost V 5 bases and J 5 bases; bases outside gene matches: 12. CDR3 nucleotides: TGTGCCAGCAGTCCTCTTATAGCGGGGGAAACGACCGGGGAGCTGTTTTTT. Translated: CASSPLIAGETTGELFF.

The J gene is TRBJ2-1, the V gene TRBV7-6, with 9 bases fitting TRBD2. This CDR3 is built from 15 residues. After removal of 4 bases from V and 6 bases from J, the junction contained 7 bases not matched to a gene. CDR1 is SGHVS and CDR2 is FNYEAQ in the germline V gene. CDR3 sequence reads: CASSSPGLAGNEQFF. In DNA, the CDR3 is TGTGCCAGCAGCTCCCCGGGACTAGCAGGCAATGAGCAGTTCTTC.

The rearrangement links TRBV2 to TRBJ2-1, with 9 bases that match TRBD2. After removal of 6 bases from V and 10 bases from J, the junction contained 19 bases not matched to a gene. The CDR3 extends over 17 amino acids. The germline CDR1 and CDR2 sequences are SNHLY and FYNNEI. DNA of the CDR3: TGTGCCAGCAGCCGGGGGGCTAGCGGGGCGACGGGTTGGGAGCAGTTCTTC. Its protein product is CASSRGASGATGWEQFF.

V gene TRBV30 combines with J gene TRBJ2-5; 9 nucleotides agree with TRBD2. The CDR3 extends over 13 amino acids. Germline CDR1 reads GTSNPN; CDR2 reads SVGIG (reference sequence). V lost 1 base and J lost 6; bases outside the gene matches: 3. DNA of the CDR3: TGTGCCTGGAGTGGAGCGGGAGGAAAGACCCAGTACTTC. Protein sequence: CAWSGAGGKTQYF.

As to this clone: Its ends do not fully match the called genes, so a read error is possible. CDR3 coding DNA: TGTGCCAGCACTACGGGTCATTGGGGCCTTTTAGGCTTC. Its translation: CASTTGHWGLLGF. V and J are TRBV2 and TRBJ2-7; TRBD1 is a possible D gene (5 bases). Germline V gene data show CDR1 as SNHLY and CDR2 as FYNNEI. This CDR3 contains 13 residues.

The chain couples TRBV7-9 to TRBJ2-7; tentative D call: TRBD2 (5 bases). The V gene's germline CDR1 is SEHNR and CDR2 FQNEAQ (reference sequence). The V and J ends lost 0 bases and 3 bases respectively, with 6 bases between them. There are 13 residues in the CDR3. CDR3 bases: TGTGCCAGCAGCTTAGCCGGGAACTACGAGCAGTACTTC. This translates into CASSLAGNYEQYF.

The J gene is TRBJ2-5, the V gene TRBV11-1; tentative D call: TRBD2 (6 bases). The V gene lost 6 bases and the J gene lost 1 base, with 12 bases spanning the gap. The CDR3 spans 14 residues. The germline V gene has CDR1 SGHAT and CDR2 FQDESV (reference sequence). CDR3 residues: CASRQGAGQETQYF. Here the CDR3 DNA reads TGTGCCAGCAGGCAAGGAGCGGGCCAAGAGACCCAGTACTTC.

V and J are TRBV29-1 and TRBJ2-5, with D unclear. The ends were cut back, 4 bases at V and 3 bases at J, with 3 bases in the middle. This CDR3 has 10 amino acids. Per germline, CDR1 SQVTM and CDR2 ANQGSEA. Here the CDR3 DNA reads TGCAGCGTTGGAGAAGAGACCCAGTACTTC. This codes for CSVGEETQYF.

The chain combines TRBV13 with TRBJ2-3, with TRBD2 matching 9 bases. Germline CDR1 PRHDT, CDR2 FYEKMQ (reference sequence). This CDR3 has 16 amino acids. J lost 2 bases, V lost 4 bases, and 7 bases had no gene match. DNA for the CDR3: TGTGCCAGCAGCTCTCAGCGGGGGGCAAACACAGATACGCAGTATTTT. It codes for CASSSQRGANTDTQYF.

The chain couples TRBV12-3 or TRBV12-4 to TRBJ1-1; a weak D match, TRBD1 (5 bases). Trimming removed 0 bases from V and 8 bases from J, with 10 bases in between. The CDR3 has 13 residues. The DNA of the CDR3 is TGTGCCAGCAGTTTAGCCAGGGCAACCGAAGCTTTCTTT. Translation: CASSLARATEAFF.

V gene TRBV6-6 combines with J gene TRBJ2-3; TRBD1 matches 8 bases. Germline assignment: CDR1 MNHNY and CDR2 SVGAGI (reference sequence). Trimming took 6 bases from V and 1 from J; bases not matched to a gene: 6. This CDR3 region has 15 residues. CDR3 sequence (DNA): TGTGCCAGCAGAGAGGACAGGGATGGCACAGATACGCAGTATTTT. This encodes CASREDRDGTDTQYF.

The V call is TRBV28, the J call TRBJ1-4; TRBD1 is a possible D gene (6 bases). Germline loops: CDR1 MDHEN, CDR2 SYDVKM. The length of the CDR3 is 14 residues. Trimming left V 6 bases short and J 8 bases short, with 16 bases between. CDR3 sequence: CASRGGGGREKLFF. DNA for the CDR3: TGTGCCAGCAGGGGAGGGGGAGGAAGGGAAAAACTGTTTTTT.

The chain carries TRBV5-1 and TRBJ2-7, with D tentatively TRBD2 (5 bases). Between the trimmed V and J ends, which lost 2 bases and 3 bases, there was a span of 21 bases. The CDR3 is made up of 17 amino acids. In germline, CDR1 is SGHRS, CDR2 YFSETQ. The CDR3 reads CASSFPAKNGLIYEQYF. CDR3 nucleotide sequence: TGCGCCAGCAGCTTTCCCGCAAAGAACGGACTTATCTACGAGCAGTACTTC.

The rearrangement uses TRBV6-5 and TRBJ1-2; TRBD1 might be the D (5 bases). CDR1 and CDR2 from the germline V gene are MNHEY and SVGAGI. The CDR3 sequence is 13 residues long. The V end was cut by 2 bases, the J end by 7 bases, with 11 bases between. The DNA for the CDR3 is TGTGCCAGCAGTTACAGGCCAGGGCTTGGCTACACCTTC. Translation gives CASSYRPGLGYTF.

The gene calls are TRBV4-1 and TRBJ1-3, with 9 bases that match TRBD1. The CDR3 extends over 19 amino acids. Germline V lookup: CDR1 MGHRA, CDR2 YSYEKL. J was trimmed by 4 bases and V by 0 bases; bases with no gene match: 13. The DNA for the CDR3 is TGCGCCAGCAGCCAAGAGGGACAGGGCGTATCGACGTGGGGAAACACCATATATTTT. The encoded protein is CASSQEGQGVSTWGNTIYF.

This clone was observed once. The chain uses TRBV2 and TRBJ1-5; tentative D call: TRBD1 (5 bases). Trimming took off 4 bases at V and 9 bases at J, with 19 bases between the two ends. The CDR3 spans 15 residues. Germline CDR1 SNHLY, CDR2 FYNNEI. CDR3 sequence: CASSVGRVAIRPQHF. The CDR3 DNA sequence: TGTGCCAGCAGTGTTGGCAGGGTAGCTATCAGGCCCCAGCATTTT.

V usage is TRBV6-2 or TRBV6-3 and J usage is TRBJ1-6, with D possibly being TRBD1 (5 bases). This CDR3 region has 13 residues. The V gene's germline CDR1 is MNHEY and CDR2 SVGEGT. V was pared by 2 bases and J by 14 bases, with 13 bases between. CDR3 DNA: TGTGCCAGCAGTTACACCTCGGGGGGTGCCCTCCACTTT. It translates to CASSYTSGGALHF.

The chain joins TRBV5-6 to TRBJ1-2; 10 nucleotides align to TRBD1. Trimming took 3 bases from V and 4 from J; bases not matched to a gene: 6. Germline assignment: CDR1 SGHDT and CDR2 YYEEEE. The CDR3 contains 15 residues. CDR3 region: CASSSDRGRGYGYTF. The CDR3 coding sequence is TGTGCCAGCAGCTCAGACAGGGGGCGAGGCTATGGCTACACCTTC.

This chain connects TRBV6-6 to TRBJ1-5; TRBD1 might be the D (6 bases). The germline V gene encodes CDR1 MNHNY and CDR2 SVGAGI (reference sequence). V was pared by 4 bases and J by 3 bases, with 13 bases between. CDR3 length: 15 residues. CDR3 bases: TGTGCCAGCAGTTGGGACAAGCTTTTCAATCAGCCCCAGCATTTT. This sequence encodes CASSWDKLFNQPQHF.

This clone appeared once. The chain links TRBV2 to TRBJ1-4, with D perhaps TRBD1 (5 bases). Trimming pared 11 bases from V and 5 bases from J, leaving 15 bases between. Germline CDR1 is SNHLY and CDR2 is FYNNEI. The CDR3 is 13 residues long. The CDR3, as DNA: TGTGCCGGATCCAGGGTTCAGAATGAAAAACTGTTTTTT. It codes for CAGSRVQNEKLFF.

This chain uses TRBV28 with TRBJ1-1; 10 bases map to TRBD1. The ends lost 5 bases at V and 11 bases at J; junction bases unmatched: 8. Germline V CDR1 and CDR2: MDHEN, SYDVKM. The CDR3 extends over 13 amino acids. CDR3 sequence (DNA): TGTGCCAGCAGTCCGGGACAGGGGAGGGTGGCTTTCTTT. It translates to CASSPGQGRVAFF.

About this clone: Within the sample, other DNA sequences also encode this same CDR3. The gene calls are TRBV18 and TRBJ1-2; D is unresolved. Per germline, CDR1 KGHSH and CDR2 LQKENI. The CDR3 totals 14 residues. V was clipped by 1 base and J by 1 base, with 7 bases between them. CDR3 residues: CASSPRQDNYGYTF. In nucleotides, the CDR3 is TGTGCCAGCTCACCACGGCAGGATAACTATGGCTACACCTTC. Complete variable domain (other parts from reference TRBV18 and TRBJ1-2): NAGVMQNPRHLVRRRGQEARLRCSPMKGHSHVYWYRQLPEEGLKFMVYLQKENIIDESGMPKERFSAEFPKEGPSILRIQQVVRGDSAAYFCASSPRQDNYGYTFGSGTRLTVV.

This chain uses TRBV7-9 with TRBJ2-1; D is unresolved. CDR1 SEHNR and CDR2 FQNEAQ come from the germline V gene (reference sequence). V was trimmed by 0 bases and J by 0 bases, leaving 6 bases between them. The CDR3 is 15 amino acids. CDR3 loop: CASSLARSSYNEQFF. For the CDR3, the DNA is TGTGCCAGCAGCTTAGCGAGGAGCTCCTACAATGAGCAGTTCTTC.

The rearrangement uses TRBV27 and TRBJ1-5, with D maybe TRBD1 (6 bases). The CDR3 spans 15 residues. Trimming pared 3 bases from V and 6 bases from J, leaving 15 bases between. The germline V gene encodes CDR1 MNHEY and CDR2 SMNVEV (reference sequence). The CDR3 DNA is TGTGCCAGCAGTTTGTTCGGGGGGGCTGGTCAGCCCCAGCATTTT. It encodes CASSLFGGAGQPQHF.